The present T cell receptor beta chain was sequenced within a study of blood T cell repertoires in COVID-19. The germline V gene encodes CDR1 SGHVS and CDR2 FQNEAQ. The trim removed 1 base at V and 15 bases at J, leaving 18 bases unmatched. This CDR3 is built from 16 residues. The assay was immunoSEQ multiplex PCR, and TCRdb's table has in-frame clones only and misses some. The table lists over 85,000 clones, 60% to 80% of them singletons. This clonotype was obtained from a woman aged 80 or over with active or convalescent COVID-19. The source material was peripheral blood. This chain joins TRBV7-8 and TRBJ2-1; 7 bases align to TRBD1. The CDR3 sequence is CASSLEMGTGADRGFF. The DNA of the CDR3 is TGTGCCAGCAGCTTAGAAATGGGTACAGGGGCCGACCGAGGGTTCTTC.